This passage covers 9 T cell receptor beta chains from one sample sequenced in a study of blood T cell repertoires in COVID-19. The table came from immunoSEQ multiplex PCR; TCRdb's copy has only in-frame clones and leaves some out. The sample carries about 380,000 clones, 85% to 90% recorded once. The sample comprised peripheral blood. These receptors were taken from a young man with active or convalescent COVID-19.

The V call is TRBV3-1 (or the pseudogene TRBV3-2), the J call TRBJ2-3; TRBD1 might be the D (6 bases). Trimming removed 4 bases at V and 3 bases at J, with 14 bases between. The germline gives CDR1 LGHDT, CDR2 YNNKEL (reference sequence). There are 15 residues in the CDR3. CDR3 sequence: CASSPRGRGTDTQYF. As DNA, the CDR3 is TGTGCCAGCAGCCCTCGGGGAAGGGGGACAGATACGCAGTATTTT.

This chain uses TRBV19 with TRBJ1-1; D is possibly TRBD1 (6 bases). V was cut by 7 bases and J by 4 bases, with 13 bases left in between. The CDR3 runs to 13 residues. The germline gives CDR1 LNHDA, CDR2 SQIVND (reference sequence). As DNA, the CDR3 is TGTGCCAGTAAGCAGGGGAGTGCCACTGAAGCTTTCTTT. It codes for CASKQGSATEAFF.

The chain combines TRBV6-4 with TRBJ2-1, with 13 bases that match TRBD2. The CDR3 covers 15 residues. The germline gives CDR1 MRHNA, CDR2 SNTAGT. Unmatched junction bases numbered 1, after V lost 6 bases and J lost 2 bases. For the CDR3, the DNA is TGTGCCAGCAGCGGGACTAGCGGGGCCTACAATGAGCAGTTCTTC. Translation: CASSGTSGAYNEQFF.

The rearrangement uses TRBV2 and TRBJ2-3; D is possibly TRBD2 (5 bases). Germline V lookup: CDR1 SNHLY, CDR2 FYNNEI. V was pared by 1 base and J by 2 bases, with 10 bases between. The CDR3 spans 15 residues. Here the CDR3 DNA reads TGTGCCAGCAGTGAAGGGGAGCAGATCACAGATACGCAGTATTTT. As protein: CASSEGEQITDTQYF.

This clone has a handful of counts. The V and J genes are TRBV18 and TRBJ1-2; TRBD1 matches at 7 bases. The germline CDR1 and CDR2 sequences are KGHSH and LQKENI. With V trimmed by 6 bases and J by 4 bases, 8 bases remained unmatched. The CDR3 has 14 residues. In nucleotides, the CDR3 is TGTGCCAGCTCGTCCGGGACAGTGACCTATGGCTACACCTTC. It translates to CASSSGTVTYGYTF.

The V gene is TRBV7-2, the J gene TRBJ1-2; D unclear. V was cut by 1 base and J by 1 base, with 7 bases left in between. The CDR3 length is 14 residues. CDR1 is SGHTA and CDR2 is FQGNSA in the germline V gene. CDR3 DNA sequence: TGTGCCAGCAGCTTAGTGCAGAATAACTATGGCTACACCTTC. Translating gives CASSLVQNNYGYTF.

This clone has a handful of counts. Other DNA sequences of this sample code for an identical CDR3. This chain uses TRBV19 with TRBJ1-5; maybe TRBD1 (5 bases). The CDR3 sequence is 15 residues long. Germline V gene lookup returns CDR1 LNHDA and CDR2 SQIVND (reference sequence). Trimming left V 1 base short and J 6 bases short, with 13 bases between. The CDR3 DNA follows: TGTGCCAGTAGTATAGGCAGGCAGGGTGGTCAGCCCCAGCATTTT. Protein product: CASSIGRQGGQPQHF.

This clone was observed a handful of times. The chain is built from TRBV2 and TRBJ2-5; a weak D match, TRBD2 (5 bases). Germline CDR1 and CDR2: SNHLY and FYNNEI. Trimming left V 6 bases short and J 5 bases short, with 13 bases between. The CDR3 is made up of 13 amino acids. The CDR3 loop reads CASREDELETQYF. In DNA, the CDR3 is TGTGCCAGCAGGGAGGACGAGTTGGAGACCCAGTACTTC.

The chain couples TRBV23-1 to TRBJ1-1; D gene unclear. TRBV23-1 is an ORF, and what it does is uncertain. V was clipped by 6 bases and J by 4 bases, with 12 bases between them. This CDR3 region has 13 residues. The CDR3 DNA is TGCGCCAGCAGAGAAGAAGGGAGCACTGAAGCTTTCTTT. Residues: CASREEGSTEAFF.